The 27 T cell receptor beta chains below all came from one sample that was sequenced in a study of T cells in Graves' hyperthyroidism and ophthalmopathy. Amplification of TCR beta CDR3 regions used RNA as the template. A first-round RT-PCR of the TCR CDR3 used the HTBI primer set. TCRdb ran MiXCR on the multiplex PCR reads and lists one entry per CDR3 protein. The sample lists a few hundred thousand distinct CDR3 sequences, 22% occurring once. Sequenced material: blood. These receptor sequences come from a woman aged 70-85 years with Graves' ophthalmopathy.

The chain uses TRBV11-2 and TRBJ2-7; 13 nucleotides agree with TRBD2. The germline CDR1 and CDR2 sequences are SGHAT and FQNNGV. CDR3 length equals 15 residues. The J segment lost 3 bases and the V segment lost 4 bases, leaving 3 bases of the junction unmatched. CDR3 protein: CASSWGTSGDYEQYF. The CDR3 DNA reads TGTGCCAGCAGCTGGGGGACTAGCGGGGACTACGAGCAGTACTTC.

The V call is TRBV10-2, the J call TRBJ1-6; no clear D gene. CDR1 is WSHSY, CDR2 SAAADI, per germline. The CDR3 totals 18 residues. The germline V and J ends were trimmed by 3 bases and 0 bases, with 15 bases remaining between them. DNA of the CDR3: TGCGCCAGCAGTGATTCGGGTAGATTGAGCTCCTATAATTCACCCCTCCACTTT. It encodes CASSDSGRLSSYNSPLHF.

Only a few counts were recorded for this clonotype. This chain joins TRBV28 and TRBJ2-7; D remains ambiguous. Germline loops: CDR1 MDHEN, CDR2 SYDVKM. V was trimmed by 5 bases and J by 7 bases, leaving 15 bases between them. This CDR3 has 13 residues. CDR3 coding DNA: TGTGCCAGCAGTCCCTACCAGTTAGGGGAGCAGTACTTC. This codes for CASSPYQLGEQYF.

Many counts were recorded for this clonotype. V and J are TRBV6-2 or TRBV6-3 and TRBJ2-7, with 8 bases that match TRBD2. From germline, CDR1 is MNHEY and CDR2 SVGEGT. V gave up 6 bases and J gave up 6 bases; unmatched junction bases: 10. The CDR3 is made up of 14 amino acids. CDR3 sequence reads: CASSGRGGRGEQYF. CDR3 in DNA: TGTGCCAGCAGCGGACGGGGGGGAAGGGGCGAGCAGTACTTC.

This clonotype was recorded many times. This rearrangement joins TRBV7-2 to TRBJ2-7; perhaps TRBD2 as D (6 bases). This CDR3 contains 12 residues. CDR1 is SGHTA, CDR2 FQGNSA, per germline. Trimming removed 2 bases at V and 7 bases at J, with 9 bases between. The CDR3 loop is CASSLYGGEQYF. DNA for the CDR3: TGTGCCAGCAGCTTATACGGGGGAGAGCAGTACTTC.

The CDR3 here is CASKARGRPTDYGYTF. CDR3 DNA: TGTGCCAGTAAGGCCCGGGGGCGCCCTACGGACTATGGCTACACCTTC. The chain links TRBV19 to TRBJ1-2, with D possibly being TRBD1 (6 bases). Germline-derived CDR1 and CDR2 are LNHDA and SQIVND (reference sequence). This CDR3 contains 16 residues. Trimming removed 7 bases at V and 3 bases at J, with 21 bases between.

The chain recombines TRBV5-5 with TRBJ1-4; D gene ambiguous. CDR1 and CDR2 from the germline V gene are SGHKS and YYEKEE (reference sequence). V lost 0 bases and J lost 4, with 13 bases in between. The CDR3 has 16 residues. Written as DNA, the CDR3 is TGTGCCAGCAGCTTGGGGGGAGCAGGCGGTAATGAAAAACTGTTTTTT. Protein sequence: CASSLGGAGGNEKLFF.

The chain combines TRBV11-3 with TRBJ2-1, with D possibly matching TRBD2 (7 bases). The CDR3 is 14 amino acids. Trimming removed 5 bases from V and 6 bases from J, with 14 bases in between. Looked up from germline, CDR1 is SGHNT and CDR2 is YENEEA. The CDR3 loop reads CASSGGGAGNEQFF. CDR3 DNA sequence: TGTGCCAGCAGCGGGGGGGGGGCTGGCAATGAGCAGTTCTTC. Supplemented by reference TRBV11-3 and TRBJ2-1, the full variable domain reads EAGVVQSPRYKIIEKKQPVAFWCNPISGHNTLYWYLQNLGQGPELLIRYENEEAVDDSQLPKDRFSAERLKGVDSTLKIQPAELGDSAVYLCASSGGGAGNEQFFGPGTRLTVL.

This clonotype was found a few times. J is TRBJ1-6 and V is TRBV28; D may be TRBD1 (6 bases). The CDR3 covers 15 residues. CDR1 and CDR2 (germline): MDHEN, SYDVKM. Trimming left V 6 bases short and J 9 bases short, with 18 bases between. In nucleotides, the CDR3 is TGTGCCAGCAGCCATCCCGGGACAAGTCTTTCACCCCTCCACTTT. It specifies CASSHPGTSLSPLHF.

This clonotype has just a few counts. The V call is TRBV30, the J call TRBJ1-2; D uncertain. The CDR3 is 12 residues long. In germline, CDR1 is GTSNPN, CDR2 SVGIG (reference sequence). V dropped 0 bases and J dropped 5 bases, with 7 bases sitting between them. CDR3 coding DNA: TGTGCCTGGAGTGTACGGAGGTATGGCTACACCTTC. Translating gives CAWSVRRYGYTF.

This chain links TRBV7-9 with TRBJ2-4; maybe TRBD2 (6 bases). This CDR3 has 12 amino acids. Trimming pared 3 bases from V and 7 bases from J, leaving 7 bases between. The germline V gene encodes CDR1 SEHNR and CDR2 FQNEAQ (reference sequence). CDR3 sequence: CASSFGGNIQYF. As DNA, the CDR3 is TGTGCCAGCAGCTTCGGGGGTAACATTCAGTACTTC.

This clonotype was seen only once. An end of the junction differs from the germline gene, which may be a read error. This CDR3 is CARSLGQGQYF. CDR3 in DNA: TGTGCCCGCAGTTTAGGACAGGGGCAGTACTTC. The chain uses TRBV12-3 or TRBV12-4 and TRBJ2-7; 8 nucleotides line up with TRBD1. The length of the CDR3 is 11 residues.

The chain couples TRBV4-3 to TRBJ1-5; D ambiguous. Trimming shortened V by 0 bases and J by 0 bases, and 6 bases separated the two germline ends. The CDR3 sequence is 15 residues long. Germline V gives CDR1 LGHNA, CDR2 YSLEER. DNA of the CDR3: TGCGCCAGCAGCCAAGACTTCCGTAGCAATCAGCCCCAGCATTTT. This translates into CASSQDFRSNQPQHF.

The chain joins TRBV7-9 to TRBJ2-1; D possibly matches TRBD1 or TRBD2 (5 bases each). Germline V lookup: CDR1 SEHNR, CDR2 FQNEAQ (reference sequence). V was clipped by 6 bases and J by 10 bases, with 10 bases between them. This CDR3 region has 11 residues. The CDR3 region has the DNA TGTGCCAGCAGAGGGTGGGGGGAGCAGTTCTTC. This sequence encodes CASRGWGEQFF.

This clonotype appeared many times. One end of the junction is discordant with germline, which a read error may explain. V is TRBV7-3 and J is TRBJ2-3, with TRBD1 as a possible D gene (6 bases). This CDR3 spans 14 amino acids. Germline values: CDR1 SGHTA, CDR2 FQGTGA. The CDR3 region has the DNA TGTGCCAGCAGCGTAACAGGGACCACAGATACGCAGTATTTT. Translated: CASSVTGTTDTQYF.

This clonotype was found a few times. CDR3 nucleotide sequence: TGTGCCAGCAGCGTAGGTGTCGGCTACAATGAGCAGTTCTTC. The encoded protein is CASSVGVGYNEQFF. This chain uses TRBV9 with TRBJ2-1; D is ambiguous. Germline V gene sequence: CDR1 SGDLS, CDR2 YYNGEE. Trimming shortened V by 0 bases and J by 3 bases, and 7 bases separated the two germline ends. The CDR3 totals 14 residues. The entire variable domain, with the rest obtained from reference TRBV9 and TRBJ2-1, is as follows: DSGVTQTPKHLITATGQRVTLRCSPRSGDLSVYWYQQSLDQGLQFLIQYYNGEERAKGNILERFSAQQFPDLHSELNLSSLELGDSALYFCASSVGVGYNEQFFGPGTRLTVL.

The J gene is TRBJ1-1, the V gene TRBV6-1, with D possibly TRBD1 on 5 matching bases. This CDR3 is 16 amino acids long. The germline V gene encodes CDR1 MNHNS and CDR2 SASEGT. Trimming left V 5 bases short and J 0 bases short, with 16 bases between. CDR3 loop: CASSRNVGGVNTEAFF. CDR3 DNA: TGTGCCAGCAGTCGAAATGTGGGGGGGGTGAACACTGAAGCTTTCTTT.

This chain uses TRBV20-1 with TRBJ2-3, with D possibly matching TRBD2 (6 bases). Trimming stripped 2 bases from V and 4 bases from J, with 16 bases between. This CDR3 comprises 15 residues. Per germline, CDR1 DFQATT and CDR2 SNEGSKA (reference sequence). CDR3 amino acids: CSARPWGERADTQYF. CDR3 DNA sequence: TGCAGTGCTAGACCTTGGGGGGAGAGGGCAGATACGCAGTATTTT.

There are a few counts of this clonotype. The rearrangement links TRBV5-1 to TRBJ2-5; 8 nucleotides align to TRBD1. Losses at the gene ends were 4 bases for V and 7 bases for J; bases not matched to a gene: 12. CDR1 is SGHRS and CDR2 is YFSETQ in the germline V gene. There are 15 residues in the CDR3. The CDR3 sequence is CASSAPTGVLGTQYF. CDR3 nucleotide sequence: TGCGCCAGCAGCGCCCCGACAGGGGTGTTGGGGACCCAGTACTTC.

This clonotype turned up a few times. The chain has TRBV7-6 and TRBJ2-1; 11 nucleotides line up with TRBD2. Germline CDR1 SGHVS, CDR2 FNYEAQ. J lost 9 bases, V lost 7 bases, and 8 bases had no gene match. This CDR3 spans 14 amino acids. The CDR3 is CASKIAGGPGEQFF. CDR3 sequence (DNA): TGTGCCAGCAAGATAGCGGGAGGGCCAGGTGAGCAGTTCTTC.

This clonotype showed up many times. V usage is TRBV2 and J usage is TRBJ2-1, with 8 bases identical to TRBD2. V was pared by 8 bases and J by 4 bases, with 7 bases of the junction left unmatched. The germline gives CDR1 SNHLY, CDR2 FYNNEI. The CDR3 sequence is 14 residues long. CDR3 protein: CASQASGPYNEQFF. CDR3 nucleotide sequence: TGTGCCAGCCAGGCTAGCGGGCCTTACAATGAGCAGTTCTTC.

V gene TRBV19 combines with J gene TRBJ2-7, with D uncertain. This CDR3 region has 14 residues. The V end lost 2 bases, the J end lost 3 bases, and 11 bases lay between the germline ends. Germline V gene data show CDR1 as LNHDA and CDR2 as SQIVND (reference sequence). This CDR3 reads CASSIIGNYYEQYF. CDR3 coding DNA: TGTGCCAGTAGTATAATCGGTAACTACTACGAGCAGTACTTC.

The gene calls are TRBV6-1 and TRBJ1-2; 8 positions agree with TRBD1. J was trimmed by 1 base and V by 6 bases; bases with no gene match: 7. The V gene's germline CDR1 is MNHNS and CDR2 SASEGT. The length of the CDR3 is 15 residues. The CDR3 sequence: CASSLRTGYNYGYTF. DNA for the CDR3: TGTGCCAGCAGCCTCCGGACAGGGTATAACTATGGCTACACCTTC.

This clonotype occurred a few times. Given a much more abundant clone one base away, this may be a read error. V is TRBV11-2 and J is TRBJ2-1; TRBD2 matches at 13 bases. CDR1 is SGHAT, CDR2 FQNNGV, per germline. This CDR3 spans 15 amino acids. DNA for the CDR3: TGTGTCAGCAGCCCCCGGACTAGCGGGAGTTATGAGCAGTTCTTC. As protein: CVSSPRTSGSYEQFF.

There are many counts of this clonotype. V is TRBV12-3 or TRBV12-4 and J is TRBJ2-7; D remains ambiguous. V lost 1 base and J lost 5, with 9 bases in between. The CDR3 sequence is 13 residues long. The CDR3 nucleotides are TGTGCCAGCAGTTTAGGTCGATCCCACGAGCAGTACTTC. Its protein product is CASSLGRSHEQYF.

The genes are TRBV28 and TRBJ1-6, with TRBD1 matching over 9 bases. Germline V gene sequence: CDR1 MDHEN, CDR2 SYDVKM. The CDR3 spans 17 residues. V trimming: 4 bases; J trimming: 7 bases; junction bases outside the gene matches: 11. CDR3 residues: CASSSPGTGPVNSPLHF. CDR3 DNA sequence: TGTGCCAGCAGTTCCCCCGGGACAGGGCCGGTAAATTCACCCCTCCACTTT.

This clonotype was seen many times. V gene TRBV5-1 combines with J gene TRBJ2-1, with 8 bases that match TRBD2. Trimming cost V 5 bases and J 4 bases; bases outside gene matches: 8. Germline V gene data show CDR1 as SGHRS and CDR2 as YFSETQ. CDR3 length: 15 residues. The CDR3 coding sequence is TGCGCCAGCAGACTAGCGGATGCTGGATACAATGAGCAGTTCTTC. It encodes CASRLADAGYNEQFF. Full variable domain (remainder filled in from reference TRBV5-1 and TRBJ2-1): KAGVTQTPRYLIKTRGQQVTLSCSPISGHRSVSWYQQTPGQGLQFLFEYFSETQRNKGNFPGRFSGRQFSNSRSEMNVSTLELGDSALYLCASRLADAGYNEQFFGPGTRLTVL.